This T cell receptor (beta chain) was identified during a study of blood T cells in healthy people across ages. Using a J-beta primer mix together with a sample-barcoded 5' primer, a second PCR was run for roughly 6 to 11 cycles. TCRdb passed the 5' RACE reads through MiXCR, listing each CDR3 protein once. The repertoire holds about 1.7 million distinct CDR3 sequences, with 28% as singletons. V was clipped by 6 bases and J by 10 bases, with 12 bases between them. Germline CDR1 is MGHRA and CDR2 is YSYEKL. The CDR3 contains 11 residues. This clonotype showed up just a few times. All donors came from Russia, were Caucasian and healthy, and spanned ages roughly 6 to 100.

J is TRBJ1-2 and V is TRBV4-1, with D unresolved. The specimen was blood. This sequence originates from a woman younger than 45 in good health. CDR3 residues: CASSLVSAYTF. Written as DNA, the CDR3 is TGCGCCAGCAGTCTTGTCAGTGCCTACACCTTC.